The sequence of this T cell receptor beta chain was determined in a study of OX40 agonist ivuxolimab in advanced cancers. On the study more broadly: Ivuxolimab, which patients received intravenously every 2 weeks, was dosed at 0.01 to 10 mg/kg.

The CDR3 consists of 15 residues. Trimming left V 1 base short and J 2 bases short, with 8 bases between. In germline, CDR1 is SGHTA, CDR2 FQGNSA. TCRdb's table, derived via immunoSEQ multiplex PCR, lists solely in-frame clones and lacks some. The table has fewer than 50,000 clones, 60% to 85% seen once. Whole-study results and caveats: By week 6 at 0.1 to 3.0 mg/kg, blood CD4+ and CD8+ T cells had expanded clonally.

About this clone: What it recognizes is unknown.

The source was CD4+ or CD8+ T cells sorted from blood, collected in a trial of the OX40 agonist ivuxolimab. The receptor was isolated from an adult with an advanced solid tumor such as melanoma, head and neck, liver or kidney cancer. V and J are TRBV7-2 and TRBJ2-2; D is unresolved. The CDR3 nucleotides are TGTGCCAGCAGCTTAGTGGACCTAAACACCGGGGAGCTGTTTTTT. This gives the protein CASSLVDLNTGELFF.